These 11 T cell receptor beta chains were all obtained from the same sample, sequenced in a study of blood T cell repertoires in COVID-19 (dated by TCRdb to 2020 to 2021). Preparation of the library involved the immunoSEQ multiplex PCR assay. Drawn from immuneACCESS, this table holds only the in-frame rearrangements with V and J called that TCRdb kept. Clones are partly lost; checked studies trace under half to an unresolved V gene and leave the rest unexplained. This sample lists roughly 69,000 clones; about 86% were detected once. The ten top clones hold less than 15% of the sample. Sequenced input: peripheral blood. These receptors came from a human donor in a cohort sampled during active COVID-19.

The V and J genes are TRBV24-1 and TRBJ2-3; D gene ambiguous. The CDR3 is 14 amino acids. The germline V gene has CDR1 KGHDR and CDR2 SFDVKD. Trimming cost V 4 bases and J 6 bases, with 13 bases left between them. CDR3 in amino acids: CATSDLSSLDTQYF. CDR3 DNA sequence: TGTGCCACCAGTGACCTTAGTTCTCTCGATACGCAGTATTTT.

The rearrangement uses TRBV20-1 and TRBJ1-1, with 7 positions matching TRBD1. Germline values: CDR1 DFQATT, CDR2 SNEGSKA (reference sequence). The CDR3 extends over 11 amino acids. V shed 6 bases, J shed 6 bases, and the junction held 4 bases outside the gene matches. CDR3 protein: CSAITGAEAFF. As DNA, the CDR3 is TGCAGTGCCATTACAGGGGCTGAAGCTTTCTTT.

The chain combines TRBV7-8 with TRBJ1-5, with D unresolved. CDR1 and CDR2 from the germline V gene are SGHVS and FQNEAQ. The CDR3 has 14 amino acids. Trimming removed 5 bases from V and 2 bases from J, with 10 bases in between. This CDR3 is CASSPGRGNQPQHF. CDR3 nucleotides: TGTGCCAGCAGCCCTGGGCGCGGCAATCAGCCCCAGCATTTT.

The chain recombines TRBV19 with TRBJ1-5; possible D gene TRBD1, 6 bases. Trimming took 1 base from V and 9 from J, leaving 10 bases between them. The CDR3 has 13 amino acids. The germline V gene has CDR1 LNHDA and CDR2 SQIVND (reference sequence). In nucleotides, the CDR3 is TGTGCCAGTAGTATAGGACAGGCTGGGCCCCAGCATTTT. It is translated as CASSIGQAGPQHF.

This chain connects TRBV4-3 to TRBJ2-5; no clear D. V was cut by 4 bases and J by 1 base, with 7 bases left in between. This CDR3 has 13 residues. Germline loops: CDR1 LGHNA, CDR2 YSLEER. CDR3 protein: CASSPNFQETQYF. CDR3 nucleotides: TGCGCCAGCAGCCCCAACTTCCAAGAGACCCAGTACTTC.

This clone has more than one count but fewer than ten. The chain links TRBV4-1 to TRBJ2-7; 8 nucleotides agree with TRBD2. CDR3 length equals 16 residues. V trimming: 1 base; J trimming: 0 bases; junction bases outside the gene matches: 5. Germline V gene lookup returns CDR1 MGHRA and CDR2 YSYEKL. This CDR3 reads CASSQVPAGDSYEQYF. CDR3 nucleotides: TGCGCCAGCAGCCAAGTCCCAGCGGGAGACTCCTACGAGCAGTACTTC.

This clone is a singleton in its sample. The chain couples TRBV19 to TRBJ2-3, with D tentatively TRBD1 (5 bases). Trimming took off 2 bases at V and 3 bases at J, with 9 bases between the two ends. Germline V gene lookup returns CDR1 LNHDA and CDR2 SQIVND (reference sequence). This CDR3 contains 14 residues. The CDR3 DNA reads TGTGCCAGTAGTATATGGGGCCGGACAGATACGCAGTATTTT. Protein sequence: CASSIWGRTDTQYF.

The rearrangement links TRBV28 to TRBJ2-7; TRBD1 matches 7 bases. Losses at the gene ends were 6 bases for V and 3 bases for J; bases not matched to a gene: 8. The CDR3 sequence is 14 residues long. CDR1 MDHEN and CDR2 SYDVKM come from the germline V gene. CDR3 bases: TGTGCCAGCAGGCCCGGGACAGCATACTACGAGCAGTACTTC. Amino acid sequence: CASRPGTAYYEQYF.

The chain employs TRBV6-5 and TRBJ1-6, with 7 nucleotides matching TRBD1. The germline V gene has CDR1 MNHEY and CDR2 SVGAGI. V was clipped by 4 bases and J by 7 bases; unmatched bases: 4. CDR3 size: 14 residues. The CDR3 DNA sequence: TGTGCCAGCAGTTTGGGACAGTGGAATTCACCCCTCCACTTT. Its protein is CASSLGQWNSPLHF.

This clone was seen once. CDR3: CASSRQAEAFF. The DNA for the CDR3 is TGTGCCAGCAGTCGACAGGCTGAAGCTTTCTTT. This chain joins TRBV7-2 and TRBJ1-1; a weak D match, TRBD1 (6 bases). The CDR3 extends over 11 amino acids. V lost 6 bases, J lost 6 bases, and 8 bases lay in between. Germline CDR1 is SGHTA and CDR2 is FQGNSA. The full variable domain, rest sourced from reference TRBV7-2 and TRBJ1-1, is GAGVSQSPSNKVTEKGKDVELRCDPISGHTALYWYRQSLGQGLEFLIYFQGNSAPDKSGLPSDRFSAERTGGSVSTLTIQRTQQEDSAVYLCASSRQAEAFFGQGTRLTVV.

The chain couples TRBV19 to TRBJ1-1; a weak D match, TRBD1 (6 bases). The CDR3 extends over 13 amino acids. The V and J ends lost 3 bases and 4 bases respectively, with 9 bases between them. Per the germline V gene, CDR1 is LNHDA and CDR2 is SQIVND (reference sequence). CDR3 in amino acids: CASSIQGSTEAFF. The CDR3 nucleotides read TGTGCCAGTAGTATCCAGGGGAGCACTGAAGCTTTCTTT.